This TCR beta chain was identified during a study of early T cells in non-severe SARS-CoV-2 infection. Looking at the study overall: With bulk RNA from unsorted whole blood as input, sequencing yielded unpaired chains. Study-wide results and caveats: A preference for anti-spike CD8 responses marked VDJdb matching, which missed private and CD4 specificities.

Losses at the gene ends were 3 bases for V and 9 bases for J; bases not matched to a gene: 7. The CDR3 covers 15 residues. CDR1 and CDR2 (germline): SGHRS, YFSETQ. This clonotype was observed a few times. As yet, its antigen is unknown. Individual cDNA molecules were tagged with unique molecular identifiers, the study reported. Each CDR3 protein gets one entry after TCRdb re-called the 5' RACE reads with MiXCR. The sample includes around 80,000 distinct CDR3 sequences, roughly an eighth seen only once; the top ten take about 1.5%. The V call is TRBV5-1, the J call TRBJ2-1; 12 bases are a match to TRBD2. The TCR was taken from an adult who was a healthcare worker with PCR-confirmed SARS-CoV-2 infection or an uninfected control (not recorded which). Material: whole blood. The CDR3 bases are TGCGCCAGCAGCTCCGGACTAGCGGGGTCCGGTGAGCAGTTCTTC. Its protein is CASSSGLAGSGEQFF.